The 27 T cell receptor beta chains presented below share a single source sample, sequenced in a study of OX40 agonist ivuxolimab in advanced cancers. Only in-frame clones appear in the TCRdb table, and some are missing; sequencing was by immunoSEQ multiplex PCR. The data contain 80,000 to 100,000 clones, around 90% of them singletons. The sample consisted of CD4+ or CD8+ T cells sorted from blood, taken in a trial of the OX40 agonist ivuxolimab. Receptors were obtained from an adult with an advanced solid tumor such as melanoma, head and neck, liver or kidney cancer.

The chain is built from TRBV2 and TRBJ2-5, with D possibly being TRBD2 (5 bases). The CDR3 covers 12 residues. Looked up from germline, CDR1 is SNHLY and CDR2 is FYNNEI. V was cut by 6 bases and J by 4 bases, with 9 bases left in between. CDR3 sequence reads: CASSTGLETQYF. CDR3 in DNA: TGTGCCAGCAGCACGGGATTAGAGACCCAGTACTTC.

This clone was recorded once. The CDR3 here is CASSITGTSGRFLSYNEQFF. The CDR3 nucleotides are TGTGCCAGTAGTATCACGGGGACTAGCGGGAGGTTTCTCTCCTACAATGAGCAGTTCTTC. The rearrangement joins TRBV19 to TRBJ2-1; 15 bases agree with TRBD2. Germline CDR1 reads LNHDA; CDR2 reads SQIVND (reference sequence). The CDR3 length is 20 residues. The V gene end was trimmed by 3 bases and the J gene end by 0 bases; junction bases not matched to a gene: 9. Full variable domain (outside the CDR3, taken from reference TRBV19 and TRBJ2-1): DGGITQSPKYLFRKEGQNVTLSCEQNLNHDAMYWYRQDPGQGLRLIYYSQIVNDFQKGDIAEGYSVSREKKESFPLTVTSAQKNPTAFYLCASSITGTSGRFLSYNEQFFGPGTRLTVL.

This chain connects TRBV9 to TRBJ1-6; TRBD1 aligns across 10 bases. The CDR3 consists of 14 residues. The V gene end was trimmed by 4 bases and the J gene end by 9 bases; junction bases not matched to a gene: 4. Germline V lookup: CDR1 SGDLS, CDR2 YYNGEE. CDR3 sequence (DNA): TGTGCCAGCAGCCAGGGACAGGGGCTTTCACCCCTCCACTTT. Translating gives CASSQGQGLSPLHF.

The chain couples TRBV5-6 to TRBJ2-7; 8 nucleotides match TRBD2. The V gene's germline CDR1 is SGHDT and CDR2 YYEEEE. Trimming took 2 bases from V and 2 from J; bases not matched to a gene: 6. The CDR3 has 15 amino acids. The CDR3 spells CASSFGVAGPYEQYF. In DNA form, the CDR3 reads TGTGCCAGCAGCTTCGGGGTAGCGGGGCCCTACGAGCAGTACTTC.

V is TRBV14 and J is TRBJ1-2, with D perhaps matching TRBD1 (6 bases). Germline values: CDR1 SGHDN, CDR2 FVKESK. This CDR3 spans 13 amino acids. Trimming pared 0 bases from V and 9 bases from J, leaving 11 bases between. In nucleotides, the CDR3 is TGTGCCAGCAGCCAAGAGGGGACACGGAGCTACACCTTC. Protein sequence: CASSQEGTRSYTF. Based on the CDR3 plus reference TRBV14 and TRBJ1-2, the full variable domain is EAGVTQFPSHSVIEKGQTVTLRCDPISGHDNLYWYRRVMGKEIKFLLHFVKESKQDESGMPNNRFLAERTGGTYSTLKVQPAELEDSGVYFCASSQEGTRSYTFGSGTRLTVV.

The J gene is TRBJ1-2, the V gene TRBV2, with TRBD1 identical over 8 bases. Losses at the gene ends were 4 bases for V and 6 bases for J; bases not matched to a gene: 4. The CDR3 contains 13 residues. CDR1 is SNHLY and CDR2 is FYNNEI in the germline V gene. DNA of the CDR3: TGTGCCAGCAGTGTGGGACAGGTTAATGGCTACACCTTC. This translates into CASSVGQVNGYTF.

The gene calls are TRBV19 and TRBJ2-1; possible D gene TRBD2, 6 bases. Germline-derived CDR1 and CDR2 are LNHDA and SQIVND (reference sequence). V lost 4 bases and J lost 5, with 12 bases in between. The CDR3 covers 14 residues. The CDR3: CASSTPGLNNEQFF. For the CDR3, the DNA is TGTGCCAGTAGTACCCCGGGACTTAACAATGAGCAGTTCTTC.

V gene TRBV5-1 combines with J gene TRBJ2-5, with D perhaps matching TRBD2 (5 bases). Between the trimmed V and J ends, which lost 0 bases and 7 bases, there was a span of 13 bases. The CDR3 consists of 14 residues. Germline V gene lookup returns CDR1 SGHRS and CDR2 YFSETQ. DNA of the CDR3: TGCGCCAGCAGCTTGGCCAGCGGCCTACGGACCCAGTACTTC. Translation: CASSLASGLRTQYF.

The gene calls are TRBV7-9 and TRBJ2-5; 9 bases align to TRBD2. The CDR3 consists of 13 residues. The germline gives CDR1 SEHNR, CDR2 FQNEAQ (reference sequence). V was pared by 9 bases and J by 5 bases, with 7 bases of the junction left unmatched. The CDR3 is CASEGLAYETQYF. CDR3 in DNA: TGTGCCAGTGAGGGACTAGCTTATGAGACCCAGTACTTC.

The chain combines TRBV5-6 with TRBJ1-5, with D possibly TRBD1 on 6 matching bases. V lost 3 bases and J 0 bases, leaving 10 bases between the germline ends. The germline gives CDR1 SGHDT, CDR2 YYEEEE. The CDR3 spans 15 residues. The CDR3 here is CASSSAGVSNQPQHF. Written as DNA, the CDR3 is TGTGCCAGCAGCTCGGCAGGGGTTAGCAATCAGCCCCAGCATTTT.

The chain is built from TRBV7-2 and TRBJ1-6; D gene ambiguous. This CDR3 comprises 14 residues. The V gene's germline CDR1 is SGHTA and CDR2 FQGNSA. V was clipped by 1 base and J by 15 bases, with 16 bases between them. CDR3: CASSLGAAAGYLHF. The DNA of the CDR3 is TGTGCCAGCAGCTTAGGAGCAGCAGCCGGGTACCTCCACTTT.

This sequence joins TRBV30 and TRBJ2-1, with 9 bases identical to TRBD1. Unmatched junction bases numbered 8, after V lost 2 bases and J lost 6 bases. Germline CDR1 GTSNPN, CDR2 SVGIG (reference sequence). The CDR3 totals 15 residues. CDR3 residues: CAWSTGTGTFNEQFF. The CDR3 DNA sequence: TGTGCCTGGAGTACCGGGACAGGGACTTTCAATGAGCAGTTCTTC.

The CDR3 DNA is TGTGCCATCAGACCGGGACTAGCGGAATACAATGAGCAGTTCTTC. Translated: CAIRPGLAEYNEQFF. J is TRBJ2-1 and V is TRBV10-3; 11 nucleotides match TRBD2. V lost 6 bases and J lost 4; bases outside the gene matches: 5. The germline gives CDR1 ENHRY, CDR2 SYGVKD. The CDR3 loop spans 15 amino acids.

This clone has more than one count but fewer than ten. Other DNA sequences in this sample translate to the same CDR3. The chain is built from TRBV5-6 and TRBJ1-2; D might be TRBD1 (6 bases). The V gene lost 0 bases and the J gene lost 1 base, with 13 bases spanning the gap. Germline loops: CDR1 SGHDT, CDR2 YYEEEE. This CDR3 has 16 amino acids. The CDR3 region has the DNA TGTGCCAGCAGCTTGGGCCGGGGAGGGGGTAACTATGGCTACACCTTC. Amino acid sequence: CASSLGRGGGNYGYTF.

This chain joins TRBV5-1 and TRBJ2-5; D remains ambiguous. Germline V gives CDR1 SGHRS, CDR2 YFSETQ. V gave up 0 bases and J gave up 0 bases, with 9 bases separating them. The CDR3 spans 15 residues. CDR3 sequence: CASSLGSLYQETQYF. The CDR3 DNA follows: TGCGCCAGCAGCTTGGGCAGCTTATACCAAGAGACCCAGTACTTC. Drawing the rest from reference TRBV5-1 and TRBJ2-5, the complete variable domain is KAGVTQTPRYLIKTRGQQVTLSCSPISGHRSVSWYQQTPGQGLQFLFEYFSETQRNKGNFPGRFSGRQFSNSRSEMNVSTLELGDSALYLCASSLGSLYQETQYFGPGTRLLVL.

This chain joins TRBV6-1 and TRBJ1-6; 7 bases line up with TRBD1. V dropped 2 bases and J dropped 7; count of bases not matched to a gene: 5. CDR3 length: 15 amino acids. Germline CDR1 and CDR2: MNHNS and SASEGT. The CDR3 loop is CASSERQGGNSPLHF. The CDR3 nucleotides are TGTGCCAGCAGTGAAAGACAGGGAGGCAATTCACCCCTCCACTTT.

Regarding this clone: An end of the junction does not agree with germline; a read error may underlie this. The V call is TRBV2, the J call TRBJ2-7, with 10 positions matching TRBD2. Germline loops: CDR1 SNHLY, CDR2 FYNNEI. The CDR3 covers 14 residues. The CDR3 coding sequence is TGTGCCAGCAGTGAAGTGGGGGCTAGCGGGGGAAAGTGTTTC. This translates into CASSEVGASGGKCF.

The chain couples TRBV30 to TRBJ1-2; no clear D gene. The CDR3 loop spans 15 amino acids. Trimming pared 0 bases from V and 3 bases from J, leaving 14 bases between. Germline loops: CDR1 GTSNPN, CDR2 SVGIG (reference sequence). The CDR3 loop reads CAWSVVQTHYYGYTF. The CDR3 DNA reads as TGTGCCTGGAGTGTCGTACAGACCCATTACTATGGCTACACCTTC.

The CDR3 coding sequence is TGTGCCAGTAGTATGGGGGTAAAGCAGTTCTTC. This sequence encodes CASSMGVKQFF. The chain joins TRBV19 to TRBJ2-1; the D gene could be TRBD1 or TRBD2 (5 bases each). CDR1 is LNHDA and CDR2 is SQIVND in the germline V gene (reference sequence). V lost 3 bases and J lost 11, with 8 bases in between. The CDR3 sequence is 11 residues long.

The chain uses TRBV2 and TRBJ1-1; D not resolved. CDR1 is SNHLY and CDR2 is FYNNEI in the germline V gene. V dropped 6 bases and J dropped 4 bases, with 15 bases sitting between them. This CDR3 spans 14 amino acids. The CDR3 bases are TGTGCCAGCAGAGTGAACAGCCTGGGCACTGAAGCTTTCTTT. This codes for CASRVNSLGTEAFF. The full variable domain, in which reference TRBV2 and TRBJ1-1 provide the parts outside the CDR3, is EPEVTQTPSHQVTQMGQEVILRCVPISNHLYFYWYRQILGQKVEFLVSFYNNEISEKSEIFDDQFSVERPDGSNFTLKIRSTKLEDSAMYFCASRVNSLGTEAFFGQGTRLTVV.

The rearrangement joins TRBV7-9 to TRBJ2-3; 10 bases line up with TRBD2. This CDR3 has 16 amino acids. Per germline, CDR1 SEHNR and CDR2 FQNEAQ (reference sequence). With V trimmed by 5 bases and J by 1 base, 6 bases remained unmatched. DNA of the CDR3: TGTGCCAGCAGCACTTGGACTAGCGGCCGCACAGATACGCAGTATTTT. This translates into CASSTWTSGRTDTQYF.

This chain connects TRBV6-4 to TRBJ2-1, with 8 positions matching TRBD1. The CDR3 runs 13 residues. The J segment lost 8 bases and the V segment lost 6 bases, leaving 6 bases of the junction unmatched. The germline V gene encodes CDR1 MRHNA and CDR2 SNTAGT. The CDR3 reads CASSRDRTYEQFF. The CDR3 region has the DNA TGTGCCAGCAGCCGGGACAGGACGTATGAGCAGTTCTTC.

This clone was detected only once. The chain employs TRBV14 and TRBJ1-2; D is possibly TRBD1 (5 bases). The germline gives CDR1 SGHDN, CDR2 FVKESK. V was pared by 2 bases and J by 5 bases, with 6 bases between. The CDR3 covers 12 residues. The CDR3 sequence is CASSQPGYGYTF. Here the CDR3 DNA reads TGTGCCAGCAGCCAACCAGGGTATGGCTACACCTTC.

CDR3 region: CASSWTGVGDEKLFF. CDR3 nucleotides: TGTGCCAGTAGTTGGACAGGGGTTGGTGATGAAAAACTGTTTTTT. This chain joins TRBV19 and TRBJ1-4; 9 bases are shared with TRBD1. In germline, CDR1 is LNHDA, CDR2 SQIVND (reference sequence). The trim removed 5 bases at V and 6 bases at J, leaving 7 bases unmatched. The CDR3 has 15 residues.

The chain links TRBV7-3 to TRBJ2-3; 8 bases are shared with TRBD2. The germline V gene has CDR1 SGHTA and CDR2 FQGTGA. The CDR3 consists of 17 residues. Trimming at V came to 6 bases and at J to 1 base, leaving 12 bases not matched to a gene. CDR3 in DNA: TGTGCCAGCAGTGTGGACACTCGGGGGGGAGGCACAGATACGCAGTATTTT. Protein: CASSVDTRGGGTDTQYF. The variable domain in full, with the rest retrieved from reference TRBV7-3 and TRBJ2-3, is GAGVSQTPSNKVTEKGKYVELRCDPISGHTALYWYRQSLGQGPEFLIYFQGTGAADDSGLPNDRFFAVRPEGSVSTLKIQRTERGDSAVYLCASSVDTRGGGTDTQYFGPGTRLTVL.

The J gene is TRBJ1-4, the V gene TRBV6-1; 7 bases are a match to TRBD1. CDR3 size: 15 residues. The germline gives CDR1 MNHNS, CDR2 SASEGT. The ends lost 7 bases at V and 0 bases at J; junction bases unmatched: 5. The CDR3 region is CASTPGGATNEKLFF. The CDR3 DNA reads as TGTGCCAGCACCCCAGGGGGGGCAACTAATGAAAAACTGTTTTTT.

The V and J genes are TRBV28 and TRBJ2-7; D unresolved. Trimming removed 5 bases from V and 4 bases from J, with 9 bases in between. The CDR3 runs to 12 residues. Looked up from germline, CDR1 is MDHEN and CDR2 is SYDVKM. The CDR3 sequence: CASSPGSYEQYF. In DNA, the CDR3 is TGTGCCAGCAGTCCTGGATCTTACGAGCAGTACTTC.